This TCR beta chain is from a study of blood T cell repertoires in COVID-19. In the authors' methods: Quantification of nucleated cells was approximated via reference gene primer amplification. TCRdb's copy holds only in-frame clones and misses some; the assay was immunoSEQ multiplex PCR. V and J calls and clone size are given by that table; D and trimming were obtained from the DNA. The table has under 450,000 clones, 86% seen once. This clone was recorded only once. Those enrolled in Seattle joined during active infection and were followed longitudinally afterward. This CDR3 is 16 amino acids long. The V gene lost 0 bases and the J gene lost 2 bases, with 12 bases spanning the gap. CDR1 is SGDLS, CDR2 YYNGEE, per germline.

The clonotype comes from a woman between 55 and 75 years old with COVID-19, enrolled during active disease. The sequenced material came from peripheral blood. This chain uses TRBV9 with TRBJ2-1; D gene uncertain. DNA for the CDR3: TGTGCCAGCAGCGTAGGAGGTCTCCCAACCTACAATGAGCAGTTCTTC. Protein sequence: CASSVGGLPTYNEQFF.